Listed below are T cell receptor beta chains from one sample, sequenced in a study of blood T cells in healthy people across ages. MiXCR was run by TCRdb on the 5' RACE reads, yielding one entry per CDR3 protein. The sample has about 640,000 distinct CDR3 sequences; approximately 59% are singletons. Sequenced input: blood. These receptors all stem from a man aged 55 to 70 in good health. The CDR3 runs from the conserved cysteine through the conserved F or W. Each record gives: D gene, V gene, J gene, CDR3 length, clone size, CDR3 DNA, CDR3 protein. The D gene is left open where the match is weak. The listing skips clone size in some rows; elsewhere it reads once, few, many or a size class.

>.|TRBV4-2|TRBJ1-4|12|.
TGTGCCAGCAGCCAGGGTAATGAAAAACTGTTTTTT
CASSQGNEKLFF
>.|TRBV2|TRBJ1-6|12|.
TGTGCCGGGGGGAGGGACAATTCACCCCTCCACTTT
CAGGRDNSPLHF
>.|TRBV5-6|TRBJ1-2|13|.
TGTGCCAGCAGCTTCGATCCCCAATATGGCTACACCTTC
CASSFDPQYGYTF
>.|TRBV4-1|TRBJ1-2|16|few
TGCGCCAGCAGCCAAGCTTCCCCGCGGGGGGCCTATGGCTACACCTTC
CASSQASPRGAYGYTF
>TRBD1|TRBV7-9|TRBJ1-2|12|few
TGTGCCAGCAGCTGGGACAGGGACGGCTACACCTTC
CASSWDRDGYTF
>.|TRBV5-1|TRBJ2-1|15|.
TGCGCCAGCAGCCAAGGGCCTGGACAGTACAATGAGCAGTTCTTC
CASSQGPGQYNEQFF
>.|TRBV6-6|TRBJ2-1|14|.
TGTGCCAGCAGTTATGAGAGGGGGGTCAATGAGCAGTTCTTC
CASSYERGVNEQFF
>.|TRBV10-3|TRBJ2-5|14|few
TGTGCCATCACCCCAGACACCCTGGGGGAGACCCAGTACTTC
CAITPDTLGETQYF
>.|TRBV20-1|TRBJ1-2|16|.
TGCAGTGCTAGAAATATCCGGCAGGCCGGGAACTATGGCTACACCTTC
CSARNIRQAGNYGYTF
>.|TRBV20-1|TRBJ2-3|16|.
TGCAGTGCTAGCCCTCCGGAGGGGGGGGCACTAGATACGCAGTATTTT
CSASPPEGGALDTQYF
>.|TRBV24-1|TRBJ2-1|16|.
TGTGCCACCAGTGATTTGCGAACAGAGGGGGGCAATGAGCAGTTCTTC
CATSDLRTEGGNEQFF
>TRBD1|TRBV7-9|TRBJ2-5|14|.
TGTGCCAGCACCATGGGACAGATCCAAGAGACCCAGTACTTC
CASTMGQIQETQYF
>.|TRBV20-1|TRBJ2-3|15|.
TGCAGTGCTAGAGATTGGCAGGAGGTGACAGATACGCTGTATTTT
CSARDWQEVTDTLYF
>TRBD1|TRBV11-3|TRBJ2-4|15|.
TGTGCCAGCAGTGTGGGCGGACAGGGGGGAAACATTCAGTACTTC
CASSVGGQGGNIQYF
>TRBD2|TRBV20-1|TRBJ2-7|12|.
TGCAGTGCTAGAGCACTAGCGGGGGAGCAGTACTTC
CSARALAGEQYF
>.|TRBV6-2/TRBV6-3|TRBJ2-1|18|.
TGTGCCAGCAGTTACTCGACGGGGGATCTGGGGTCCTACAATGAGCAGTTCTTC
CASSYSTGDLGSYNEQFF
>.|TRBV6-6|TRBJ1-5|12|.
TGTGCCAGCAAGGACAGCCATCAGCCCCAGCATTTT
CASKDSHQPQHF
>.|TRBV27|TRBJ2-5|14|.
TGTGCCAGCAGTCCCGGGACATGGGGGAAGGAGCAGTACTTC
CASSPGTWGKEQYF
>.|TRBV12-3/TRBV12-4|TRBJ2-3|15|.
TGTGCCAGCGGGAACCCGGGGACGCGGACAGATACGCAGTATTTT
CASGNPGTRTDTQYF
>.|TRBV3-1|TRBJ2-7|11|few
TGTGCCAGCAGCCAGGGTACGGAGCAGTACTTC
CASSQGTEQYF
>.|TRBV3-1|TRBJ1-4|11|once
TGTGCCAGCAGCCAGGGGGCTACACTGTTTTTT
CASSQGATLFF
>TRBD1|TRBV20-1|TRBJ1-2|14|once
TGCAGTGCTGGCGTGCAGGGGGCCGGATATGGCTACACCTTC
CSAGVQGAGYGYTF
>TRBD1|TRBV10-3|TRBJ1-6|15|once
TGTGCCATCACGGAAGGACAGGGCGGGGATTCACCCCTCCACTTT
CAITEGQGGDSPLHF
>.|TRBV2|TRBJ1-4|15|few
TGTGCCAGCAGCAACAGGGTTCCGACTAATGAAAAACTGTTTTTT
CASSNRVPTNEKLFF
>.|TRBV2|TRBJ1-2|12|.
TGTGCCAGCAAGGACAGATCGCCAGGCTACACCTTC
CASKDRSPGYTF
>TRBD2|TRBV6-5|TRBJ2-7|15|.
TGTGCCAGCAGTCGTATTAGCGGGGGGCTCTACGAGCAGTACTTC
CASSRISGGLYEQYF
>TRBD1|TRBV12-3/TRBV12-4|TRBJ2-3|13|.
TGTGCCACCCGGGACAGGAGAACAGATACGCAGTATTTT
CATRDRRTDTQYF
>.|TRBV2|TRBJ2-4|16|.
TGTGCCAGCAGTGAGGACAGACCACCAGGGAAAAACATTCAGTACTTC
CASSEDRPPGKNIQYF
>.|TRBV25-1|TRBJ2-1|13|.
TGTGCCAGCAGTGTCAGACCGACCAATGAGCAGTTCTTC
CASSVRPTNEQFF
>.|TRBV18|TRBJ2-7|15|few
TGTGCCAGCTCACCAACGGGCCCGTCCGGCGACGAGCAGTACTTC
CASSPTGPSGDEQYF
>.|TRBV4-2|TRBJ2-5|15|.
TGTGCCAGCAGCCAATACTCCGGCACGAAAGAGACCCAGTACTTC
CASSQYSGTKETQYF
>.|TRBV5-1|TRBJ2-1|14|.
TGCGCCAGCAGCCTAGCGCTCTCCTACAATGAGCAGTTCTTC
CASSLALSYNEQFF
>.|TRBV20-1|TRBJ1-5|16|.
TGCAGTGCTAGAGAGGGGCAGGTGAGGGCTAATCAGCCCCAGCATTTT
CSAREGQVRANQPQHF
>.|TRBV5-8|TRBJ2-7|13|many
TGTGCCAGCAGCTTGGCGGAGGGTTACGAGCAGTACTTC
CASSLAEGYEQYF
>.|TRBV5-6|TRBJ2-7|16|.
TGTGCCAGCAGCTTGGGGCAGGTCGCTCCCCTCTACGAGCAGTACTTC
CASSLGQVAPLYEQYF
>.|TRBV2|TRBJ1-6|15|.
TGTGCCAGCACCGCCGACCGTAACTATAATTCACCCCTCCACTTT
CASTADRNYNSPLHF
>.|TRBV7-2|TRBJ2-7|14|.
TGTGCCAGCAGCCCAGTGGCAGCCTCCTACGAGCAGTACTTC
CASSPVAASYEQYF
>.|TRBV29-1|TRBJ2-5|13|.
TGCAGCGTCGCCTGGGGGGTAGGGGAGACCCAGTACTTC
CSVAWGVGETQYF
>.|TRBV6-1|TRBJ2-3|16|.
TGTGCCAGCAGTGAAGCAACAACGGGGGGCCCAGATACGCAGTATTTT
CASSEATTGGPDTQYF
>TRBD2|TRBV7-9|TRBJ2-5|19|.
TGTGCCAGCAGCTTTTATCGTCTAGCGGGGCCTACGTACCAAGAGACCCAGTACTTC
CASSFYRLAGPTYQETQYF
>.|TRBV12-3/TRBV12-4|TRBJ2-7|13|few
TGTGCCAGCAGTCGGAATCGGGACACCCCCCAGTACTTC
CASSRNRDTPQYF
>TRBD2|TRBV12-3/TRBV12-4|TRBJ2-5|16|few
TGTGCCAGCAGTCTAATAGCGGGGGGGCTAGAAGAGACCCAGTACTTC
CASSLIAGGLEETQYF
>TRBD2|TRBV6-2/TRBV6-3|TRBJ2-1|15|.
TGTGCCAGCCGGTTCGGGGGGAGCTCCTACAATGAGCAGTTCTTC
CASRFGGSSYNEQFF
>.|TRBV5-4|TRBJ2-5|13|.
TGTGCCAGCAGCCCCATTAGCCGAGAGACCCAGTACTTC
CASSPISRETQYF
>.|TRBV6-1|TRBJ2-5|15|.
TGTGCCAGCAGTGGAGCCCGGTGGGTTGAAGAGACCCAGTACTTC
CASSGARWVEETQYF
>.|TRBV5-8|TRBJ2-1|18|.
TGTGCCAGCAGCATAGTAACAGGGTCGTTAAGCTCCTACAATGAGCAGTTCTTC
CASSIVTGSLSSYNEQFF
>TRBD1|TRBV2|TRBJ1-1|14|few
TGTGCCAGCAGTCTCTACCGGGACAGTGTCGAAGCTTTCTTT
CASSLYRDSVEAFF
>.|TRBV3-1|TRBJ2-1|15|few
TGTGCCAGCAGCCAAGCCGGCGGGGCCCCCCGTGAGCAGTTCTTC
CASSQAGGAPREQFF
>.|TRBV20-1|TRBJ2-7|13|.
TGCAGTGCTAGCCCCGGCGCGACCTACGAGCAGTACTTC
CSASPGATYEQYF
>TRBD1|TRBV7-9|TRBJ2-3|15|few
TGTGCCAGCAGCTTCGACAGGGCGTGGGTAGATACGCAGTATTTT
CASSFDRAWVDTQYF
>.|TRBV7-8|TRBJ1-5|12|.
TGTGCCAGCGGACGGCTCAATCAGCCCCAGCATTTT
CASGRLNQPQHF
>.|TRBV2|TRBJ1-1|14|.
TGTGCCACGAGGGGGGTGTCGGCGAACACTGAAGCTTTCTTT
CATRGVSANTEAFF
>TRBD2|TRBV5-1|TRBJ2-1|18|.
TGCGCCAGCAGGCCGGGACTAGCGGGGCGAAGCTCCTACAATGAGCAGTTCTTC
CASRPGLAGRSSYNEQFF
>TRBD2|TRBV3-1|TRBJ2-7|18|.
TGTGCCAGCAGCCAACATGGGGTAGCGGGGGGGCGAGGCTACGAGCAGTACTTC
CASSQHGVAGGRGYEQYF
>TRBD1|TRBV27|TRBJ2-7|14|.
TGTGCCAGCGGGAACAGACAGGGGGGCTACGAGCAGTACTTC
CASGNRQGGYEQYF
>.|TRBV10-3|TRBJ1-2|16|.
TGTGCCATCAGTGAGTCAGGAGGGGAAGGGTCTCACGGCTACACCTTC
CAISESGGEGSHGYTF
>.|TRBV7-2|TRBJ1-4|15|.
TGTGCCAGCAGGCGGGTGGGGGGAGCTAATGAAAAACTGTTTTTT
CASRRVGGANEKLFF
>TRBD2|TRBV12-3/TRBV12-4|TRBJ2-3|17|.
TGTGCCAACAGTGGCCCTAGCGGGGTTCCTAGCACAGATACGCAGTATTTT
CANSGPSGVPSTDTQYF
>TRBD2|TRBV10-3|TRBJ2-1|16|.
TGTGCCATCAGCCCCACCGGCGAGCGGGGTAGTAATGAGCAGTTCTTC
CAISPTGERGSNEQFF
>.|TRBV20-1|TRBJ2-5|13|.
TGCAGTGCCAGAGGTCTAGCGTTTGAGACCCAGTACTTC
CSARGLAFETQYF